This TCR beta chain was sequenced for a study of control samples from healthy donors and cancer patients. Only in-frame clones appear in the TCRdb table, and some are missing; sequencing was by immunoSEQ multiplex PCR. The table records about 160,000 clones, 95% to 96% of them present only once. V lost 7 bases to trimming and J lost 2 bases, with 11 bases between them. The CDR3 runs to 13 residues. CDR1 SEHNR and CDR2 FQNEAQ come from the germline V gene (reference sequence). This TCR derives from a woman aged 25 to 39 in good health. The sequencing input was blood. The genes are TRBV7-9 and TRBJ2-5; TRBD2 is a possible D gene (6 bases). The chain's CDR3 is CASKGLPQETQYF. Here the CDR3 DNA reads TGTGCCAGCAAGGGACTTCCACAAGAGACCCAGTACTTC.